This is a list of T cell receptor beta chains from one sample in a study of response to subunit inactivated influenza vaccine. TCRdb processed the RT-PCR reads anew with MiXCR; each CDR3 protein has one entry. The sample has around 570,000 distinct CDR3 sequences, around 8% seen once. The sequences come from PBMCs from blood, collected roughly 24 months after vaccination. These receptors came from a man between 50 and 75 years old who received an inactivated influenza vaccine. The CDR3 runs from the conserved cysteine through the conserved F or W. The D gene is left open where the match is weak. Size is stated for part of the rows, as once, few or many counts, or as a class when the clone is expanded.

V gene	CDR3 length	D gene	J gene	clone size	CDR3 DNA	CDR3 protein
TRBV20-1	16	TRBD1	TRBJ1-3	many	TGCAGTGCTAGCAAGGGGGCCTTCCTCTCTGGAAACACCATATATTTT	CSASKGAFLSGNTIYF
TRBV19	14	.	TRBJ2-2	.	TGTGCCAGTAGTAGTCAGATCAACACCGGGGAGCTGTTTTTT	CASSSQINTGELFF
TRBV21-1	14	.	TRBJ2-7	few	TGTGCCAGCAACTGCGGGACCTTCTCCTACGAGCAGTACTTC	CASNCGTFSYEQYF
TRBV20-1	14	.	TRBJ1-4	.	TGCAGTGCTAGAGATCGCGGATTTAATGAAAAACTGTTTTTT	CSARDRGFNEKLFF
TRBV20-1	16	.	TRBJ2-1	many	TGCAGTGCTAGTCGCTTTAGAGGACGCTCCTACAATGAGCAGTTCTTC	CSASRFRGRSYNEQFF
TRBV9	14	.	TRBJ2-1	few	TGTGCCAGCAGCGTAGAACTGGCCTACAATGAGCAGTTCTTC	CASSVELAYNEQFF
TRBV18	13	.	TRBJ2-5	few	TGTGCCAGCTCACCATCGGGGCTGGAGACCCAGTACTTC	CASSPSGLETQYF
TRBV10-3	15	.	TRBJ2-5	few	TGTGCCATCGGCCCCCAAAATTCGTACCAAGAGACCCAGTACTTC	CAIGPQNSYQETQYF
TRBV5-1	15	.	TRBJ2-2	few	TGCGCCAGCAGCTTGGACCTAACAGGAGCCGGGGAGCTGTTTTTT	CASSLDLTGAGELFF
TRBV11-2	13	.	TRBJ1-1	.	TGTGCCAGCAGGACTAATCCGAACACTGAAGCTTTCTTT	CASRTNPNTEAFF
TRBV14	16	TRBD2	TRBJ2-3	few	TGTGCCAGCAGCCGATGGACTAGCGGCTTCACAGATACGCAGTATTTT	CASSRWTSGFTDTQYF
TRBV4-3	17	TRBD1	TRBJ1-4	many	TGCGCCAGCAGCCAGCCCCCCGCGGACAGGGGATCGGAAAAACTGTTTTTT	CASSQPPADRGSEKLFF
TRBV5-1	14	.	TRBJ1-1	many	TGCGCCAGCAGCTGGGACGGGCTGAACACTGAAGCTTTCTTT	CASSWDGLNTEAFF
TRBV11-1	18	.	TRBJ2-2	many	TGTGCCAGCAGCTTAGGGCCGGGTCTAACGAGCCAAACCGGGGAGCTGTTTTTT	CASSLGPGLTSQTGELFF
TRBV5-4	15	TRBD2	TRBJ2-3	.	TGTGCCAGCAGCCCTGAGCGGGGGCGAGCAGATACGCAGTATTTT	CASSPERGRADTQYF
TRBV20-1	16	TRBD2	TRBJ2-5	.	TGCAGTGCTAGAGATCCAGCGGGATGGGGGCAAGAGACCCAGTACTTC	CSARDPAGWGQETQYF
TRBV5-5	14	.	TRBJ2-7	.	TGTGCCAGCAGCTTGGGTCCAACCTCCTACGAGCAGTACTTC	CASSLGPTSYEQYF
TRBV11-2	19	TRBD1	TRBJ1-5	many	TGTGCCAGCAGCTACGAGGGACAGGGTACTTTGAGGAGCAATCAGCCCCAGCATTTT	CASSYEGQGTLRSNQPQHF
TRBV21-1	18	.	TRBJ1-4	many	TGTGCCAGCAGCAATAGGGACAGGGGGCTTGGCACTAATGAAAAACTGTTTTTT	CASSNRDRGLGTNEKLFF
TRBV5-1	16	TRBD1	TRBJ1-1	.	TGCGCCAGCAGCAGAGCCGACAGGGTGGAGACCACTGAAGCTTTCTTT	CASSRADRVETTEAFF
TRBV20-1	14	TRBD2	TRBJ2-4	few	TGCAGTGCCACGACTAGCGGGGGGTTTGACATTCAGTACTTC	CSATTSGGFDIQYF
TRBV11-3	15	.	TRBJ2-2	.	TGTGCCAGCAGCTTGTTGGGGAGAGGGACCGGGGAGCTGTTTTTT	CASSLLGRGTGELFF
TRBV18	13	.	TRBJ2-1	many	TGTGCCAGCTCACCATCCCGGGGCAATGAGCAGTTCTTC	CASSPSRGNEQFF
TRBV7-8	15	.	TRBJ2-5	many	TGTGCCAGCAGCTTAGCTCTTAATGTCTTCGAGACCCAGTACTTC	CASSLALNVFETQYF
TRBV27	11	.	TRBJ2-2	few	TGTGCCAGCACCTACAGGGGGGAGCTGTTTTTT	CASTYRGELFF
TRBV5-1	14	.	TRBJ1-1	many	TGCGCCAGCAGCACCCGGGGGTTTACGTTTGAAGCTTTCTTT	CASSTRGFTFEAFF
TRBV28	15	.	TRBJ1-5	many	TGTGCCAGCAGTTTATCGGGGGGGGGACTGGGACCCCAGCATTTT	CASSLSGGGLGPQHF
TRBV7-2	16	.	TRBJ2-1	many	TGTGCCAGCAGCTTAGATTGGTGGAGGGATAGGAATGAGCAGTTCTTC	CASSLDWWRDRNEQFF
TRBV20-1	19	TRBD1	TRBJ2-2	few	TGCAGTGCTAGAGGCCGGACAGGGGCCGTTGTGAGTAGCACCGGGGAGCTGTTTTTT	CSARGRTGAVVSSTGELFF
TRBV19	13	.	TRBJ1-6	few	TGTGCCAGTAGTATATCGGTTGATTCACCCCTCCACTTT	CASSISVDSPLHF
TRBV6-2/TRBV6-3	15	TRBD2	TRBJ2-2	few	TGTGCCAGCAGTCCCGGACTAGGTATGGCGGGGGAGCTGTTTTTT	CASSPGLGMAGELFF
TRBV27	15	.	TRBJ2-7	many	TGTGCCAGCAGTTTGGACTCCAGCTCGTGGGACGAGCAGTACTTC	CASSLDSSSWDEQYF
TRBV29-1	18	.	TRBJ2-7	.	TGCAGCGTTGTTAATAAACTAGTGTTGGCTAAGACCTCCTACGAGCAGTACTTC	CSVVNKLVLAKTSYEQYF
TRBV12-3/TRBV12-4	14	TRBD2	TRBJ2-3	.	TGTGCCAGCAGTTTCGGGCGGGGGGAGGATACGCAGTATTTT	CASSFGRGEDTQYF
TRBV25-1	17	TRBD1	TRBJ2-1	.	TGTGCCAGCAGTGGGCGGACAGGGTGGAGCTCCTACAATGAGCAGTTCTTC	CASSGRTGWSSYNEQFF
TRBV4-3	13	.	TRBJ2-5	.	TGCGCCAGCAGCCAAGCGAGCATGGAGACCCAGTACTTC	CASSQASMETQYF
TRBV5-4	15	.	TRBJ2-3	few	TGTGCCAGCAGCCCTGGCGGCCGAGACGCAGATACGCAGTATTTT	CASSPGGRDADTQYF
TRBV12-3/TRBV12-4	15	TRBD2	TRBJ2-1	many	TGTGCCAGCAGTTTAATAGCGGGGGGAAGTAATGAGCAGTTCTTC	CASSLIAGGSNEQFF
TRBV6-1	13	TRBD2	TRBJ2-1	many	TGTGCCAGCAGCCCGGGACTACCTTTTGAGCAGTTCTTC	CASSPGLPFEQFF
TRBV6-5	15	.	TRBJ1-1	many	TGTGCCAGCAGTTACGGCCGGGAGCGGAACACTGAAGCTTTCTTT	CASSYGRERNTEAFF